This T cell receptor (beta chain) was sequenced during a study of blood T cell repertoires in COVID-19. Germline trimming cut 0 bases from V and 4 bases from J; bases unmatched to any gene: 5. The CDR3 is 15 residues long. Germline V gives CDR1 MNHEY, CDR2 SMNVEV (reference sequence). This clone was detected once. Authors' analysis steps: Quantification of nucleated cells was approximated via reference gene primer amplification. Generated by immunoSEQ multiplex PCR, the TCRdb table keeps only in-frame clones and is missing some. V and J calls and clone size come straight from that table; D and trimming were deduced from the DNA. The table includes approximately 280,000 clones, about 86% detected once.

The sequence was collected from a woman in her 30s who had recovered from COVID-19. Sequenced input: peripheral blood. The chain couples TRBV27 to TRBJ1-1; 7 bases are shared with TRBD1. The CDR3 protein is CASSLSGGGFTEAFF. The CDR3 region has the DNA TGTGCCAGCAGTTTATCAGGGGGCGGATTCACTGAAGCTTTCTTT.